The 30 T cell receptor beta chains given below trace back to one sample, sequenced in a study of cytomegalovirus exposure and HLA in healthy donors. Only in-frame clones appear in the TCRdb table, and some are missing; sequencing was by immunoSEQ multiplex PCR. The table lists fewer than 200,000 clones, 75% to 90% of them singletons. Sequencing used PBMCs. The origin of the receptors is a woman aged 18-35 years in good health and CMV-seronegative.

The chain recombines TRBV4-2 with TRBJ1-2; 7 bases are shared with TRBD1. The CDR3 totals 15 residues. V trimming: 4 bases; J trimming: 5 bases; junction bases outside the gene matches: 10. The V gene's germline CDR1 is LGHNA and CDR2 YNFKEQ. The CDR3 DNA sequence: TGTGCCAGCAGCCCCGAGACAGGGCTAAGGTATGGCTACACCTTC. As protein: CASSPETGLRYGYTF.

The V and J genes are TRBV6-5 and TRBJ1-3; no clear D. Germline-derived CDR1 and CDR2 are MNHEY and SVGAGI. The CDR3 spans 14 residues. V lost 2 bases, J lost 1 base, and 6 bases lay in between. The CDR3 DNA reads TGTGCCAGCAGTTACGCCGGTTCTGGAAACACCATATATTTT. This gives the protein CASSYAGSGNTIYF.

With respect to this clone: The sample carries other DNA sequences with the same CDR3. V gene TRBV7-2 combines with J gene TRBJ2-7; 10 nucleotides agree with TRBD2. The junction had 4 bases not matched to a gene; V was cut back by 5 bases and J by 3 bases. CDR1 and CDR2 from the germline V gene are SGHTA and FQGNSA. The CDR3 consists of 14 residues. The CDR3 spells CASSLRLAGYEQYF. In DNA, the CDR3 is TGTGCCAGCAGCCTACGACTAGCGGGCTACGAGCAGTACTTC.

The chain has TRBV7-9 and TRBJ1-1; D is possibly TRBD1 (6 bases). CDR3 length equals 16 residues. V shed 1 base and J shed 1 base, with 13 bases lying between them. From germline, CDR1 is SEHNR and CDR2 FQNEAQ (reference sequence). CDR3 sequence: CASSLGLGAGNTEAFF. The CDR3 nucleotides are TGTGCCAGCAGCTTAGGGTTGGGGGCTGGGAACACTGAAGCTTTCTTT. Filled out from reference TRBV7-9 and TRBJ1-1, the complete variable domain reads DTGVSQNPRHKITKRGQNVTFRCDPISEHNRLYWYRQTLGQGPEFLTYFQNEAQLEKSRLLSDRFSAERPKGSFSTLEIQRTEQGDSAMYLCASSLGLGAGNTEAFFGQGTRLTVV.

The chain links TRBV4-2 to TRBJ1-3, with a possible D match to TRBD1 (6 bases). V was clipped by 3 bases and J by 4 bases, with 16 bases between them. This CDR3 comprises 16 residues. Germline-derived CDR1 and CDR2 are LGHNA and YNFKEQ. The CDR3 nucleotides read TGTGCCAGCAGCCACTCCCCGGGGGGGCAAGGAAACACCATATATTTT. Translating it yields CASSHSPGGQGNTIYF.

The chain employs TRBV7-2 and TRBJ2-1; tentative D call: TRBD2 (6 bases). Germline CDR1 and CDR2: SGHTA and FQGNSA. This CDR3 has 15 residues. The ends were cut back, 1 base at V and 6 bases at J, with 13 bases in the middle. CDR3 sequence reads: CASSLGPGVGNEQFF. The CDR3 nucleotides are TGTGCCAGCAGCTTAGGTCCGGGAGTTGGCAATGAGCAGTTCTTC.

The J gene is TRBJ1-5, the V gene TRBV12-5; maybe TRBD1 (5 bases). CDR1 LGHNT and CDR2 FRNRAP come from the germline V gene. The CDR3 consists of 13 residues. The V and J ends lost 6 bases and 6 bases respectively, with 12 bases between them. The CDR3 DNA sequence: TGTGCTAGTGGGGCCCAGGGCAGTCAGCCCCAGCATTTT. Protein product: CASGAQGSQPQHF.

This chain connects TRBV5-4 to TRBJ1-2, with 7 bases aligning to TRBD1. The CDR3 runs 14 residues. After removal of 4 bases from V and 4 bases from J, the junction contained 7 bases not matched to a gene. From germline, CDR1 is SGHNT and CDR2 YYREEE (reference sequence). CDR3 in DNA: TGTGCCAGCAGCATAGACGGGACAGTCTATGGCTACACCTTC. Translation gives CASSIDGTVYGYTF.

The CDR3 spells CSVDRGGEAFF. The CDR3 bases are TGCAGTGTTGACAGGGGAGGTGAAGCTTTCTTT. The chain recombines TRBV20-1 with TRBJ1-1, with 8 bases identical to TRBD1. V gave up 7 bases and J gave up 7 bases; unmatched junction bases: 5. The CDR3 is made up of 11 amino acids. Germline V gene data show CDR1 as DFQATT and CDR2 as SNEGSKA (reference sequence).

The CDR3: CASSGRGEQFF. Here the CDR3 DNA reads TGTGCCAGCAGCGGCAGAGGTGAGCAGTTCTTC. The chain uses TRBV9 and TRBJ2-1; the D is unclear. Trimming took 3 bases from V and 9 from J, leaving 7 bases between them. The germline V gene encodes CDR1 SGDLS and CDR2 YYNGEE. This CDR3 contains 11 residues.

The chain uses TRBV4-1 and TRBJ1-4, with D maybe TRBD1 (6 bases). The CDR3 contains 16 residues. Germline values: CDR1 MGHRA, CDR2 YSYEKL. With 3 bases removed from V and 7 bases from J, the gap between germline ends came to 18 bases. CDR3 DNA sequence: TGCGCCAGCAGCCAGACTACAGGGCCCGGGGTTGAAAAACTGTTTTTT. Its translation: CASSQTTGPGVEKLFF.

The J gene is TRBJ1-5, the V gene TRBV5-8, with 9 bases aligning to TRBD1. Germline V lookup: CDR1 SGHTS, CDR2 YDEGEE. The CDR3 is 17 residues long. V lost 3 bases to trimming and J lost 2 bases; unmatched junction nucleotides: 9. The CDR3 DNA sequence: TGTGCCAGCAGCTCGTTACCCGGGACAGGGCGCAATCAGCCCCAGCATTTT. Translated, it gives CASSSLPGTGRNQPQHF.

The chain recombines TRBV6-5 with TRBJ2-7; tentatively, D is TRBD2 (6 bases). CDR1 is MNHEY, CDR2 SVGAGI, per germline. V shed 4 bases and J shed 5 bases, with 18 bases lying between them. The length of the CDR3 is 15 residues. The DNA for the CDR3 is TGTGCCAGCAGTTTTGTCTCCGGGGGAAGGGACGAGCAGTACTTC. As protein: CASSFVSGGRDEQYF.

In DNA, the CDR3 is TGTGCCAGCAGTCGCGCGAACTCGTACAATGAGCAGTTCTTC. The encoded protein is CASSRANSYNEQFF. The chain combines TRBV27 with TRBJ2-1; D gene unclear. This CDR3 spans 14 amino acids. Germline V gives CDR1 MNHEY, CDR2 SMNVEV (reference sequence). Trimming removed 5 bases at V and 4 bases at J, with 12 bases between.

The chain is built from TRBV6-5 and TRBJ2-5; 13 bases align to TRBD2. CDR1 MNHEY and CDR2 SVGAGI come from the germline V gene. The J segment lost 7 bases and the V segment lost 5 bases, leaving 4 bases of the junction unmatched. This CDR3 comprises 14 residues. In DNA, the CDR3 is TGTGCCAGCAGTAAGGGACTAGCGGGGCTGACCCAGTACTTC. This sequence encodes CASSKGLAGLTQYF.

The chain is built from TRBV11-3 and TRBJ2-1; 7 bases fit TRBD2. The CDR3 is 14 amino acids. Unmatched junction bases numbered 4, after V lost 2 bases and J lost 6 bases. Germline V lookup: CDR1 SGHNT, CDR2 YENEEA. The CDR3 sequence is CASSLWAGVNEQFF. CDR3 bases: TGTGCCAGCAGCTTATGGGCGGGGGTCAATGAGCAGTTCTTC.

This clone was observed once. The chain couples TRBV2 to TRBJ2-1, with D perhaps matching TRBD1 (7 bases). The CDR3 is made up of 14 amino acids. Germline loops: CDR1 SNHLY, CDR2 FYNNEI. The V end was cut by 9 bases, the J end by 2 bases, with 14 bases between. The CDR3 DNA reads TGTGCCAGTACTGACAGGGAGGCCTACAATGAGCAGTTCTTC. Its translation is CASTDREAYNEQFF. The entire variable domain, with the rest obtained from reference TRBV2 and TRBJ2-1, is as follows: EPEVTQTPSHQVTQMGQEVILRCVPISNHLYFYWYRQILGQKVEFLVSFYNNEISEKSEIFDDQFSVERPDGSNFTLKIRSTKLEDSAMYFCASTDREAYNEQFFGPGTRLTVL.

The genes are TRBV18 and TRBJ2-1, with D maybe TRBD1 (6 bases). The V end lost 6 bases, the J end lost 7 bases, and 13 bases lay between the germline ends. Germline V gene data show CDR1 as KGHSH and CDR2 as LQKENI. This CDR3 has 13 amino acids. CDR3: CASSPRGMNEQFF. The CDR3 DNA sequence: TGTGCCAGCTCCCCCAGGGGTATGAATGAGCAGTTCTTC.

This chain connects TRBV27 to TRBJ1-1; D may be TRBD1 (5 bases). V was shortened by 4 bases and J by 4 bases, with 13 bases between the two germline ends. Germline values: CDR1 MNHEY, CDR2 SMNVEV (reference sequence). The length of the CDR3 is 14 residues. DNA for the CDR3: TGTGCCAGCAGTTGGGGCTCGGGCATCACTGAAGCTTTCTTT. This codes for CASSWGSGITEAFF.

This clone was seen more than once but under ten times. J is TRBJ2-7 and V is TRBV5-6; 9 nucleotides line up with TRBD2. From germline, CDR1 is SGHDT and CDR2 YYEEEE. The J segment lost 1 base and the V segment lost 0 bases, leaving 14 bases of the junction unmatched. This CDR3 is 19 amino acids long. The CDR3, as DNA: TGTGCCAGCAGCTTGGCCGTTACATCCGGGACTAGCTTTTCCTACGAGCAGTACTTC. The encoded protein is CASSLAVTSGTSFSYEQYF.

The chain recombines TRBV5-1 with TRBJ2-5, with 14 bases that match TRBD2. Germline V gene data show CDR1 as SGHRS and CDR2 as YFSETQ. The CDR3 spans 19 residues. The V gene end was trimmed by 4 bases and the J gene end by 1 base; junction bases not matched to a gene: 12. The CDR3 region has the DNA TGCGCCAGCAGCGGCCGGACTAGCGGGGGGCCAGACTTCCAAGAGACCCAGTACTTC. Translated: CASSGRTSGGPDFQETQYF.

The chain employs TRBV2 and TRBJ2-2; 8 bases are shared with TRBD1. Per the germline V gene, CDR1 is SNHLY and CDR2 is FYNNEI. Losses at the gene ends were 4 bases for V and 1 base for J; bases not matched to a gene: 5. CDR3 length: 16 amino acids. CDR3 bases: TGTGCCAGCAGTGTATACGGGACAGGGAACACCGGGGAGCTGTTTTTT. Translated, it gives CASSVYGTGNTGELFF.

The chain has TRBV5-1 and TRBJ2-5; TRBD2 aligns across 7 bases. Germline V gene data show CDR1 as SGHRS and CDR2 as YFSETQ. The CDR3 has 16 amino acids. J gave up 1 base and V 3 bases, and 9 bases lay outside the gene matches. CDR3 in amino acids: CASSSRQSGAQETQYF. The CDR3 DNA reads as TGCGCCAGCAGCTCCCGCCAGAGCGGGGCCCAAGAGACCCAGTACTTC.

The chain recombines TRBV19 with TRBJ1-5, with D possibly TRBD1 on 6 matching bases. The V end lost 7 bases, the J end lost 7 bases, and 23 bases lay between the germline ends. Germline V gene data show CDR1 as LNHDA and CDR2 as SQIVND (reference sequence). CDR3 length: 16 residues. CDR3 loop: CASKRGAQGSRQPQHF. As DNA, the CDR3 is TGTGCCAGTAAGCGGGGGGCGCAGGGCTCGAGACAGCCCCAGCATTTT.

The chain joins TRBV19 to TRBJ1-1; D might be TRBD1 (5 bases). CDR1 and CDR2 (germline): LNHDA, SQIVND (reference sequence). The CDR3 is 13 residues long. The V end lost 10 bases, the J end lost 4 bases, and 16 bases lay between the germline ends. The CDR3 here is CATQPDIFTEAFF. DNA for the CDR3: TGTGCCACCCAGCCGGACATTTTCACTGAAGCTTTCTTT.

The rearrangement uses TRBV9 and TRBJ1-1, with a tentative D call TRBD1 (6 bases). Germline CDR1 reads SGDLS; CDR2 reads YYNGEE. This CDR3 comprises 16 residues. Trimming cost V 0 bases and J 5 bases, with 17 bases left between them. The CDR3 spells CASSVAPGARETEAFF. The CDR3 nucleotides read TGTGCCAGCAGCGTAGCCCCAGGGGCAAGGGAGACTGAAGCTTTCTTT. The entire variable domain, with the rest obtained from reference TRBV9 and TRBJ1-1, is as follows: DSGVTQTPKHLITATGQRVTLRCSPRSGDLSVYWYQQSLDQGLQFLIQYYNGEERAKGNILERFSAQQFPDLHSELNLSSLELGDSALYFCASSVAPGARETEAFFGQGTRLTVV.

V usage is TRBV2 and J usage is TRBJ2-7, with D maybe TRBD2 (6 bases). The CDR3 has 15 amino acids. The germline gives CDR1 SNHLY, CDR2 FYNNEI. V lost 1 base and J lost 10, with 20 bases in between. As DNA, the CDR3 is TGTGCCAGCAGTGAAGGTGGTAGCGGCGTTGGGGTCCAGTACTTC. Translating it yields CASSEGGSGVGVQYF.

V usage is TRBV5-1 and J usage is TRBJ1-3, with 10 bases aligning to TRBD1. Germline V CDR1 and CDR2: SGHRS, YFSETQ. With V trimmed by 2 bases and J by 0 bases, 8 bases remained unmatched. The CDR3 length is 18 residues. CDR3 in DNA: TGCGCCAGCAGCTTAAATCCGGGACAGGGGTACTCTGGAAACACCATATATTTT. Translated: CASSLNPGQGYSGNTIYF. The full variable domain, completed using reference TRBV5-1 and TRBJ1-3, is KAGVTQTPRYLIKTRGQQVTLSCSPISGHRSVSWYQQTPGQGLQFLFEYFSETQRNKGNFPGRFSGRQFSNSRSEMNVSTLELGDSALYLCASSLNPGQGYSGNTIYFGEGSWLTVV.

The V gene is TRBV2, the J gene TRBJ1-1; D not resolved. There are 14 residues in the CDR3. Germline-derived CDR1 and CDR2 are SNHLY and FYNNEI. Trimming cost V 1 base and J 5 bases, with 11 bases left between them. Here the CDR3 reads CASSEEPRGTEAFF. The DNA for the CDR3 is TGTGCCAGCAGTGAAGAACCCAGAGGGACTGAAGCTTTCTTT.

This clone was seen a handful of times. The CDR3 DNA is TGCGCCAGCAGCCCGTACAGGGCGATAGGTTACGAGCAGTACTTC. It encodes CASSPYRAIGYEQYF. V usage is TRBV5-1 and J usage is TRBJ2-7; D is possibly TRBD1 (6 bases). V was trimmed by 4 bases and J by 4 bases, leaving 18 bases between them. The CDR3 covers 15 residues. Germline CDR1 and CDR2: SGHRS and YFSETQ.